This T cell receptor beta chain is drawn from a study of cytomegalovirus exposure and HLA in healthy donors (dated by TCRdb to 2016 to 2017). A note on the overall study: An earlier analysis of 587 of the donors reported approximately 290 Gb of sequence data and 117 million unique TCR beta sequences from about 179 million T cells. An early release covering just under 650 HLA-typed donors comprised about 300 gigabases of sequencing data and roughly 85 million unique TCR sequences. Among the roughly 430 genotyped donors, more than 70% belonged to the genetic ancestry cluster associated with self-reported Caucasian donors. The aim of the study was to test whether cataloging public T cell receptors could identify signatures of past pathogen exposure. The study profiled the T cell repertoires of hundreds of subjects by immunosequencing and related them to cytomegalovirus serostatus. Besides the first cohort of under 700 subjects, a separate validation cohort made up of around 120 different subjects was used. The study combined high-throughput TCR immunosequencing, statistical association of individual TCRs with disease status, and machine learning to predict cytomegalovirus infection status. To study patterns of TCR occurrence, a later analysis re-analyzed previously published TCR beta repertoires from around 700 donors and added high-resolution HLA genotyping. Rather than drawing on any new phenotypic data, the later analysis identified candidate immune exposures from TCR beta sequences and the way those sequences occurred across donors. An earlier analysis of approximately 640 of the donors applied high-throughput TCR beta sequencing to assess whether each TCR beta V gene segment acted as functional or pseudogenic. Donor age, sex, ethnicity and CMV serostatus were compiled alongside the repertoire data. A later genetic analysis used genome-wide SNP genotypes for about 60% of the roughly 700 donors, treating that subset as a discovery cohort. All discovery cohort repertoires had been generated using a single sequencing platform. Both class I and class II loci were covered by HLA typing, at four-digit resolution. Typing coverage differed by locus: A, B, C, DRB1 and DQB1 were typed in about 620-640 donors, DQA1 in about 500, DPA1 in nearly 610, and DPB1 in just under 480. Several DR-DQ haplotypes were handled as single units for association and clustering because linkage in the cohort was strong. Among approximately 370 genotyped donors of the cohort, an average of roughly 230,000 unique TCR beta nucleotide sequences was sequenced per donor, of which 15% to 20% were non-productive. General conclusions and limits of the study: In a later genetic analysis, a missense DCLRE1C variant was associated with V-gene and J-gene trimming of TCR beta chains, and the association was replicated in an independent cohort. In an earlier analysis of 587 of the donors, most TCR beta V segments appeared in productive rearrangements about 90% or about 30% of the time, broadly matching IMGT annotations. In a later analysis, HLA-associated TCR beta chains were found to be more clonally expanded and to have lower generation probabilities than equally common non-associated chains. Several of the top co-occurrence clusters appeared to be linked to parvovirus B19, influenza, CMV and Epstein-Barr virus, according to a later analysis. The study gave a list of some 150 TCR beta chains associated with cytomegalovirus. A cluster of highly shared sequence variants was judged likely to represent a technical artifact of the sequencing pipeline. In a later analysis, most CMV-associated TCR beta chains were found to appear HLA-restricted, with HLA associations seemingly driven largely by CMV exposure. Because the 87-base-pair reads could not distinguish some IMGT-functional V segments, including TRBV6-2 and TRBV6-3, those segments were excluded. A further reported finding was that TCR beta sequences accurately predicted the HLA-A and HLA-B alleles for most subjects in the first cohort. Roughly 17 rarely observed V segments, including chromosome 9 orphons, were excluded from the earlier analysis of almost 600 of the donors because counts were too low. The presence/absence analyses assumed that sequencing depth was roughly uniform across donors, and that assumption may not be true. Only TCR beta chains were sequenced in this cohort, and the absence of alpha or paired-chain data limited detectable features. A later analysis associated 17,000 or so TCR beta sequences with specific HLA alleles at a false discovery rate of 0.05. HLA typing was unavailable for some donors at each locus, so association tests used only the typed subset. According to a later genetic analysis, donors in an Asian-associated ancestry cluster had fewer N-insertions in productive TCRs than the approximately 630-donor mean. In a later analysis, the rate of TCR association differed among HLA loci, with DRB1 alleles having the most associated TCRs and HLA-C alleles having the fewest. Correlated functional status among segregating V segments might be attributable to linkage disequilibrium, but an unknown experimental factor could not be ruled out. Across donors, most TCR sequences were observed very rarely, whereas some public TCRs were present in many individuals. According to the authors, the approach could potentially be generalized to other disease states and immunological phenotypes. When HLA alleles, especially DR and DQ, strongly co-occurred, TCR associations were difficult to assign to individual alleles. For the cohort, immune exposure information was limited to CMV serostatus. In both the original and validation cohorts, the classifier was reported to diagnose cytomegalovirus status with high specificity and sensitivity. A few of the identified cytomegalovirus-associated TCR beta chains were confirmed in vitro to be specific for cytomegalovirus antigens.

Library prep was done by the immunoSEQ multiplex PCR assay. For the multiplex PCR, a mixture combining 60 forward primers for TCR Vbeta segments and 13 reverse primers for TCR Jbeta segments was used. Amplification of the CDR3 region of rearranged TCR beta genes was performed with a multiplex PCR assay on genomic DNA. On the Illumina HiSeq System, the amplified TCR beta libraries were sequenced as 87-base-pair reads. The published analysis was carried out like this. In a later analysis, some 80 million unique TCR beta chains were counted across the roughly 700 repertoires, and roughly 11 million of these chains were shared by at least two donors. To remove PCR and sequencing errors, raw reads were error-corrected and collapsed into unique sequences using a nearest-neighbor algorithm that merged closely related sequences. To assign V, D and J gene segments, CDR3 sequences were aligned to IMGT reference sequences. Each retained sequence needed at least a six-nucleotide match to both a V gene segment and a J gene segment. Rearrangements were classified as productive when the CDR3 lacked stop codons and remained in frame with V and J, and all other rearrangements were classified as non-productive. CDR3 was defined according to IMGT convention as the region running from the second conserved V-encoded cysteine to the conserved J-encoded phenylalanine. In an earlier analysis of roughly 610 of the donors, sequences lacking an unambiguous match to a single V gene segment were excluded. In an earlier analysis of several hundred of the donors, V segments were called functional above 56.7% productive rearrangements and were called segregating when the between-donor standard deviation exceeded 5%. A statistical classification framework was developed to diagnose cytomegalovirus status using the catalog of TCR beta chain sequences. V and J gene assignment, in a later analysis, came from comparing TCR nucleotide sequences with IMGT/GENE-DB human TR gene sequences. The TCRdist pipeline was used in a later analysis to assign CDR3 sequences and most-parsimonious VDJ recombination scenarios. In a later analysis, every TCR beta chain was defined by the combination of its CDR3 amino acid sequence and its V-gene family, and reads without a unique V-gene family were dropped. A later analysis removed over 500 highly shared, low-generation-probability nucleotide sequences to deal with suspected cross-contamination and a sequencing artifact. In a later analysis, a clonal expansion index for each public chain was calculated from normalized within-repertoire ranks of inferred template counts. In a later analysis, generation probabilities were computed using a VDJ recombination model fitted to out-of-frame rearrangements, and the results were checked against IGoR. In a later analysis, TCR-TCR, TCR-HLA and TCR-CMV co-occurrence was scored with hypergeometric tests, and a repertoire-size bias correction was applied to TCR pairs. False discovery rates were estimated in a later analysis by permuting HLA or CMV assignments 20 times. A later analysis grouped co-occurring TCRs with DBSCAN, adding TCRdist sequence similarity when clustering within HLA-allele-positive subsets. Repertoires with fewer than 30,000 or more than 120,000 public chains, plus five repertoires with anomalous nucleotide sharing, were excluded from co-occurrence clustering. TCRdb provides this immuneACCESS table in a form limited to in-frame rearrangements. Some clones are lacking; in checked studies, under half of them reflect an unresolved V gene, and why the rest are absent is not known. V and J calls and clone size are copied from that table; D and trimming were computed from the DNA. This sample holds fewer than 250,000 clones; 65% to 80% were observed only once. The ten largest make up more than 4.5% of the sample.

This clone came up a few times. Its antigen specificity is not known. No base quality values were provided; no much bigger clone lies one nucleotide off. The cohort comprised some 680 healthy bone marrow donors. At the time of sampling, every cohort member was nominally healthy, though immune exposures that went unrecorded were likely present. The donor was CMV seropositive and belonged to the group of 250 to 300 seropositive cohort members. Each donor provided a peripheral blood sample, and peripheral blood mononuclear cells were used for TCR beta sequencing. Genomic DNA extraction from the blood cell samples was performed with the Qiagen DNeasy Blood Extraction Kit. From a lookup of the germline V gene, CDR1 and CDR2 are SGHTA and FQGNSA. The CDR3 starts with the cysteine, ends with the phenylalanine, and has 14 residues. Of the read, only the CDR3 DNA is kept; its 42 bases are in frame from base 1. V and J are trimmed by 5 bases and 8 bases, and the gene matches miss 8 bases of the junction.

This TCR was recovered from a man aged 25 to 40 in good health and CMV-seropositive. Material for sequencing was PBMCs. The rearrangement combines TRBV7-2 with TRBJ2-3, with 9 bases aligning to TRBD1. The DNA sequence follows: TGTGCCAGCAGCACGGGACAGGGTGCAGGTACGCAGTATTTT. It translates to CASSTGQGAGTQYF. Here the CDR3 is joined to the reference TRBV7-2 and TRBJ2-3 genes, and the full variable domain is: GAGVSQSPSNKVTEKGKDVELRCDPISGHTALYWYRQSLGQGLEFLIYFQGNSAPDKSGLPSDRFSAERTGGSVSTLTIQRTQQEDSAVYLCASSTGQGAGTQYFGPGTRLTVL.